One sample yielded the 11 T cell receptor beta chains listed below, sequenced in a study of OX40 agonist ivuxolimab in advanced cancers. Repertoires were generated with immunoSEQ multiplex PCR, while TCRdb's copy carries only in-frame clones and drops some. The data hold 100,000 to 140,000 clones, with around 90% observed a single time. Sequencing used CD4+ or CD8+ T cells sorted from blood, obtained in a trial of the OX40 agonist ivuxolimab. Source of these receptors: an adult with an advanced solid tumor such as melanoma, head and neck, liver or kidney cancer.

V and J are TRBV5-1 and TRBJ1-4; TRBD1 matches at 7 bases. V dropped 1 base and J dropped 6; count of bases not matched to a gene: 3. Germline-derived CDR1 and CDR2 are SGHRS and YFSETQ. The CDR3 totals 14 residues. The chain's CDR3 is CASSLQGGHEKLFF. The DNA of the CDR3 is TGCGCCAGCAGCTTGCAGGGGGGACATGAAAAACTGTTTTTT.

The V call is TRBV10-3, the J call TRBJ2-7; 9 bases map to TRBD1. This CDR3 is 15 amino acids long. V was pared by 3 bases and J by 2 bases, with 5 bases of the junction left unmatched. Per the germline V gene, CDR1 is ENHRY and CDR2 is SYGVKD. The CDR3 nucleotides read TGTGCCATCAGTGATCGACAGGGGGGAACCTACGAGCAGTACTTC. Amino acid sequence: CAISDRQGGTYEQYF.

V is TRBV29-1 and J is TRBJ2-5; D might be TRBD2 (5 bases). Per germline, CDR1 SQVTM and CDR2 ANQGSEA. V was cut by 8 bases and J by 0 bases, with 10 bases left in between. The CDR3 loop spans 12 amino acids. CDR3 sequence reads: CSISGNQETQYF. The CDR3 DNA reads as TGCAGCATTTCCGGGAACCAAGAGACCCAGTACTTC.

The chain carries TRBV23-1 and TRBJ1-2, with 8 positions matching TRBD1. TRBV23-1 carries the ORF label, with uncertain function. Unmatched junction bases numbered 6, after V lost 2 bases and J lost 4 bases. This CDR3 spans 15 amino acids. The DNA for the CDR3 is TGCGCCAGCAGTCAACCGGACAGGGTAGTCTATGGCTACACCTTC. Protein: CASSQPDRVVYGYTF.

This chain links TRBV4-3 with TRBJ2-3; 7 bases map to TRBD2. The CDR3 has 16 amino acids. V gave up 0 bases and J gave up 0 bases; unmatched junction bases: 3. Germline V gives CDR1 LGHNA, CDR2 YSLEER. In DNA, the CDR3 is TGCGCCAGCAGCCAAGATCCAGCGGGGAGCACAGATACGCAGTATTTT. The encoded protein is CASSQDPAGSTDTQYF.

The gene calls are TRBV5-5 and TRBJ1-2; D uncertain. Germline V lookup: CDR1 SGHKS, CDR2 YYEKEE (reference sequence). CDR3 length: 14 residues. Trimming removed 0 bases at V and 2 bases at J, with 8 bases between. CDR3 amino acids: CASSLDLFNYGYTF. For the CDR3, the DNA is TGTGCCAGCAGCTTGGACCTATTCAACTATGGCTACACCTTC.

This rearrangement joins TRBV5-1 to TRBJ1-4; D might be TRBD1 (6 bases). Germline V CDR1 and CDR2: SGHRS, YFSETQ. V gave up 2 bases and J gave up 6 bases, with 11 bases separating them. CDR3 length: 14 residues. This CDR3 is CASSLQGGDEKLFF. In DNA form, the CDR3 reads TGCGCCAGCAGCTTACAGGGAGGCGATGAAAAACTGTTTTTT.

This clone occurred once. The rearrangement uses TRBV2 and TRBJ1-6; TRBD1 aligns across 9 bases. The CDR3 extends over 16 amino acids. With 4 bases clipped from V and 9 bases from J, the junction kept 10 bases outside the gene matches. Germline V CDR1 and CDR2: SNHLY, FYNNEI. The CDR3 DNA follows: TGTGCCAGCAGTGGTACAGGGGGCGTTTTATCTTCACCCCTCCACTTT. Protein sequence: CASSGTGGVLSSPLHF.

In nucleotides, the CDR3 is TGTGCCAGCAGTGATTCGATGGGGACAGGGGAAGAGACCCAGTACTTC. Amino acid sequence: CASSDSMGTGEETQYF. This chain links TRBV25-1 with TRBJ2-5; 10 bases fit TRBD1. Trimming at V came to 3 bases and at J to 3 bases, leaving 7 bases not matched to a gene. This CDR3 region has 16 residues. The germline V gene has CDR1 MGHDK and CDR2 SYGVNS.

The CDR3 loop is CASSYPGPGGNEQFF. CDR3 nucleotides: TGTGCCAGCAGTTACCCGGGCCCCGGGGGGAATGAGCAGTTCTTC. V gene TRBV6-6 combines with J gene TRBJ2-1; 7 bases line up with TRBD2. The CDR3 covers 15 residues. Germline lookup yields CDR1 MNHNY and CDR2 SVGAGI (reference sequence). V lost 2 bases to trimming and J lost 7 bases; unmatched junction nucleotides: 8.

The chain couples TRBV6-1 to TRBJ2-7; 7 positions match TRBD1. Germline CDR1 and CDR2: MNHNS and SASEGT. The CDR3 spans 12 residues. The CDR3, as DNA: TGTGCCAGCAGTGACTACTTGGGGACAGTGGGCGTC. Translating gives CASSDYLGTVGV.